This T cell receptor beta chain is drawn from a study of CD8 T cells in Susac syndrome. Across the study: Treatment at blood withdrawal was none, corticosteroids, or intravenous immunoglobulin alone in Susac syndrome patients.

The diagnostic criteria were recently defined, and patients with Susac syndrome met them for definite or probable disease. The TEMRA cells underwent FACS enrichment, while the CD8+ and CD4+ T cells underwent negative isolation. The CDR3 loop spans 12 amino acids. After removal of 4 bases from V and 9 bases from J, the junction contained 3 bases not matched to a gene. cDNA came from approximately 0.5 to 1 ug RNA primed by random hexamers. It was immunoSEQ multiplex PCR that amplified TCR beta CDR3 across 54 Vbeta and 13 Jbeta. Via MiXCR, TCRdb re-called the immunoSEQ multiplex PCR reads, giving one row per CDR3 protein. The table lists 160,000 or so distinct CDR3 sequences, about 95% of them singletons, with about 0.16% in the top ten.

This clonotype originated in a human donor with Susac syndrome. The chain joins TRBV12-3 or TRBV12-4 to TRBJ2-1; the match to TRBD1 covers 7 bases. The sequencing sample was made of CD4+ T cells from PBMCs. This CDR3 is CASSSTGLEQFF. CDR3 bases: TGTGCCAGCAGTTCGACAGGGCTTGAGCAGTTCTTC.